The 18 T cell receptor beta chains below come from one sample, sequenced in a study of blood T cell repertoires in COVID-19 (dated by TCRdb to about 2020). The library was generated by the immunoSEQ multiplex PCR assay. Here the immuneACCESS table is served through TCRdb, limited to in-frame sequences with V and J called. Missing clones are a known gap in these copies; in checked studies unresolved V genes cover under half, and the rest lacks a known reason. The sample table records about 120,000 clones; 75% to 90% of these occur just once. The top ten clonotypes cover 2% to 2.5% of the sample. Sequenced sample: peripheral blood. Every receptor here comes from a man between 25 and 39 years old with acute or convalescent COVID-19.

This sequence joins TRBV7-2 and TRBJ2-2, with 8 nucleotides matching TRBD2. V shed 1 base and J 5 bases; nucleotides not matched to a gene: 6. Looked up from germline, CDR1 is SGHTA and CDR2 is FQGNSA. This CDR3 comprises 16 residues. CDR3 sequence: CASSLVSGRGTGELFF. The CDR3 DNA reads as TGTGCCAGCAGCTTAGTTTCCGGGAGGGGGACCGGGGAGCTGTTTTTT.

V gene TRBV19 combines with J gene TRBJ2-5, with 13 nucleotides matching TRBD2. The CDR3 totals 17 residues. V shed 5 bases, J shed 4 bases, and the junction held 10 bases outside the gene matches. Germline CDR1 LNHDA, CDR2 SQIVND (reference sequence). The CDR3 coding sequence is TGTGCCAGTAGTGTAGCACTAGCGGGGGGGGAAGGAGAGACCCAGTACTTC. Amino acids: CASSVALAGGEGETQYF.

This clone was observed once. The same CDR3 also results from other DNA sequences found in this sample. The gene calls are TRBV11-2 and TRBJ2-3, with 7 positions matching TRBD2. J lost 0 bases, V lost 3 bases, and 3 bases had no gene match. The length of the CDR3 is 15 residues. Germline V gives CDR1 SGHAT, CDR2 FQNNGV. Here the CDR3 DNA reads TGTGCCAGCAGCTTTAGCGGGTCTAGCACAGATACGCAGTATTTT. It yields the protein CASSFSGSSTDTQYF. Full variable domain (missing parts from reference TRBV11-2 and TRBJ2-3): EAGVAQSPRYKIIEKRQSVAFWCNPISGHATLYWYQQILGQGPKLLIQFQNNGVVDDSQLPKDRFSAERLKGVDSTLKIQPAKLEDSAVYLCASSFSGSSTDTQYFGPGTRLTVL.

The chain joins TRBV7-9 to TRBJ1-1, with 8 bases fitting TRBD1. CDR3 length equals 15 residues. Germline trimming cut 5 bases from V and 5 bases from J; bases unmatched to any gene: 10. In germline, CDR1 is SEHNR, CDR2 FQNEAQ (reference sequence). The CDR3: CASSRRGQGETEAFF. The CDR3 coding sequence is TGTGCCAGCAGCAGACGAGGACAGGGTGAAACTGAAGCTTTCTTT.

This clone was seen once. The chain joins TRBV5-1 to TRBJ1-2; 11 nucleotides agree with TRBD1. Germline assignment: CDR1 SGHRS and CDR2 YFSETQ. V trimming: 0 bases; J trimming: 7 bases; junction bases outside the gene matches: 2. The CDR3 has 14 residues. The CDR3 DNA sequence: TGCGCCAGCAGCTTGGCGGGACAGGGGGGTGGCTACACCTTC. Amino acids: CASSLAGQGGGYTF.

The rearrangement uses TRBV12-3 or TRBV12-4 and TRBJ1-1; no definite D call. The CDR3 extends over 11 amino acids. V lost 5 bases and J 11 bases, leaving 12 bases between the germline ends. CDR3 in DNA: TGTGCCAGCAGTGACGATAAGCGGGCTTTCTTT. This translates into CASSDDKRAFF.

The sample holds one count of this clone. This rearrangement joins TRBV6-2 or TRBV6-3 to TRBJ2-5, with D perhaps matching TRBD2 (6 bases). V lost 5 bases and J 5 bases, leaving 15 bases between the germline ends. There are 14 residues in the CDR3. Germline V gene lookup returns CDR1 MNHEY and CDR2 SVGEGT. The CDR3 sequence is CASSQGTFLETQYF. In nucleotides, the CDR3 is TGTGCCAGCAGTCAAGGGACTTTCTTGGAGACCCAGTACTTC.

The count of this clone is one. The CDR3 loop is CAWSAAGGTTDTQYF. As DNA, the CDR3 is TGTGCCTGGAGTGCGGCGGGAGGAACAACAGATACGCAGTATTTT. The chain carries TRBV30 and TRBJ2-3; 8 nucleotides align to TRBD2. The CDR3 is made up of 15 amino acids. Losses at the gene ends were 1 base for V and 3 bases for J; bases not matched to a gene: 6. CDR1 is GTSNPN and CDR2 is SVGIG in the germline V gene (reference sequence).

The V gene is TRBV23-1, the J gene TRBJ2-7, with D possibly matching TRBD2 (5 bases). TRBV23-1 is an ORF, and what it does is uncertain. CDR3 length equals 16 residues. The V end was cut by 2 bases, the J end by 0 bases, with 14 bases between. The CDR3 bases are TGCGCCAGCAGTCAACCCAAGGACTGTAGCTCCTACGAGCAGTACGTC. It yields the protein CASSQPKDCSSYEQYV.

The chain links TRBV29-1 to TRBJ1-1; 8 bases align to TRBD1. Germline CDR1 reads SQVTM; CDR2 reads ANQGSEA. The V gene end was trimmed by 6 bases and the J gene end by 1 base; junction bases not matched to a gene: 10. This CDR3 region has 15 residues. CDR3 amino acids: CSVLPGGGGNTEAFF. CDR3 bases: TGCAGCGTCTTACCAGGGGGCGGAGGGAACACTGAAGCTTTCTTT.

V is TRBV27 and J is TRBJ2-2, with 13 nucleotides matching TRBD2. After removal of 5 bases from V and 0 bases from J, the junction contained 6 bases not matched to a gene. The CDR3 sequence is 18 residues long. The germline V gene has CDR1 MNHEY and CDR2 SMNVEV (reference sequence). The CDR3 sequence is CASSALLAGGPNTGELFF. The DNA of the CDR3 is TGTGCCAGCAGTGCCCTACTAGCGGGGGGGCCGAACACCGGGGAGCTGTTTTTT.

The V and J genes are TRBV5-1 and TRBJ1-6, with 8 nucleotides matching TRBD1. V was clipped by 5 bases and J by 1 base; unmatched bases: 8. The CDR3 runs to 17 residues. Germline V gene sequence: CDR1 SGHRS, CDR2 YFSETQ. CDR3 coding DNA: TGCGCCAGCAGATCCGGGACAGGAGTTTCCTATAATTCACCCCTCCACTTT. Translation: CASRSGTGVSYNSPLHF. The full variable domain, rest sourced from reference TRBV5-1 and TRBJ1-6, is KAGVTQTPRYLIKTRGQQVTLSCSPISGHRSVSWYQQTPGQGLQFLFEYFSETQRNKGNFPGRFSGRQFSNSRSEMNVSTLELGDSALYLCASRSGTGVSYNSPLHFGNGTRLTVT.

The chain links TRBV5-6 to TRBJ2-7; D remains ambiguous. Germline CDR1 and CDR2: SGHDT and YYEEEE. CDR3 length: 14 amino acids. V was pared by 2 bases and J by 6 bases, with 15 bases between. CDR3 coding DNA: TGTGCCAGCAGCTTACTTTCAGGTTGGGTCGAGCAGTACGTC. Its translation is CASSLLSGWVEQYV.

The gene calls are TRBV6-6 and TRBJ2-2; 7 positions match TRBD2. CDR3 length equals 15 residues. Germline lookup yields CDR1 MNHNY and CDR2 SVGAGI (reference sequence). V lost 5 bases and J lost 3; bases outside the gene matches: 6. In DNA form, the CDR3 reads TGTGCCAGCAGTCCTCTAGCGGTAGACACCGGGGAGCTGTTTTTT. It yields the protein CASSPLAVDTGELFF.

As regards this clone: A read error may account for a junction end that differs from germline. J is TRBJ1-1 and V is TRBV4-3; D not resolved. Germline V gives CDR1 LGHNA, CDR2 YSLEER. The CDR3 consists of 15 residues. The CDR3 nucleotides read TGCGCCAGCAGCCAAGATGGAGGCGGGAACATTGAAGCTTTCTTT. Its translation is CASSQDGGGNIEAFF.

Only a few counts were recorded for this clone. The chain is built from TRBV19 and TRBJ1-2; D is perhaps TRBD1 (5 bases). The germline V gene has CDR1 LNHDA and CDR2 SQIVND (reference sequence). V was clipped by 7 bases and J by 0 bases, with 27 bases between them. The CDR3 covers 19 residues. The CDR3 nucleotides are TGTGCCAGTAATTCCATTGTCAGGGAAAGCTCAATAGCTAACTATGGCTACACCTTC. This gives the protein CASNSIVRESSIANYGYTF.

V gene TRBV30 combines with J gene TRBJ1-6; the D gene is possibly TRBD1 (5 bases). Germline values: CDR1 GTSNPN, CDR2 SVGIG (reference sequence). Trimming stripped 5 bases from V and 7 bases from J, with 15 bases between. This CDR3 spans 14 amino acids. CDR3 sequence: CAWGTLQRNSPLHF. CDR3 DNA: TGTGCCTGGGGGACTCTCCAGCGGAATTCACCCCTCCACTTT.

A few counts support this clone. The chain combines TRBV6-5 with TRBJ2-1; 15 bases agree with TRBD2. The CDR3 length is 15 residues. The germline V gene has CDR1 MNHEY and CDR2 SVGAGI. The V segment lost 6 bases and the J segment 7 bases; nucleotides outside the gene matches: 4. The CDR3 loop reads CASREGTSGGNEQFF. The DNA for the CDR3 is TGTGCCAGCAGGGAGGGGACTAGCGGGGGGAATGAGCAGTTCTTC.